The source of this T cell receptor beta chain is a study of blood T cell repertoires in COVID-19. Looking at the study overall: The cDNA or gDNA used as material had been derived from T cells, B-cell-depleted T cells, or PBMCs.

Authors' data handling: Amplification of reference gene primers provided the estimated nucleated cell counts. This table comes from immunoSEQ multiplex PCR, and its TCRdb copy is limited to in-frame clones, with some not included. V, J and clone size are taken as reported in that table, and D and trimming were inferred from the DNA itself. Of about 270,000 clones in the sample, about nine tenths were seen once. This clone has a single count. Sequenced input: PBMCs or T cells enriched from blood (not recorded which). This clonotype was obtained from a woman aged 40 to 49 with acute COVID-19.

The CDR3 sequence: CASSSRGLPSNQPQHF. CDR3 bases: TGTGCCAGCAGTTCCAGGGGACTACCTAGCAATCAGCCCCAGCATTTT. V usage is TRBV27 and J usage is TRBJ1-5; maybe TRBD1 (6 bases). The CDR3 spans 16 residues. The germline V and J ends were trimmed by 4 bases and 0 bases, with 13 bases remaining between them. Germline V gene lookup returns CDR1 MNHEY and CDR2 SMNVEV (reference sequence).